A selection of T cell receptor beta chains follows, all from one sample in a study of blood T cell repertoires in COVID-19. This table comes from immunoSEQ multiplex PCR, and its TCRdb copy is limited to in-frame clones, with some not included. The table shows 100,000 to 120,000 clones, with 76% occurring only once. The sample was peripheral blood. These receptor sequences come from a woman of 80 years or more with acute or convalescent COVID-19. Each CDR3 is given with its conserved first and last residue. Each record gives: V gene, J gene, clone size, D gene, CDR3 DNA, CDR3 protein. A D gene is named only where the DNA matches it firmly. Clone size appears in some rows only: once, few, many, or a class for an expanded clone.

>TRBV7-8|TRBJ2-1|NA|TRBD2
TGTGCCAGCAGCCCCCTCCCCAGGACTAGCGGGTATTCTGAGCAGTTCTTC
CASSPLPRTSGYSEQFF
>TRBV11-2|TRBJ2-1|NA|NA
TGTGCCAGCAGCTTAGTCGCTGCGGTTCTCAATGAGCAGTTCTTC
CASSLVAAVLNEQFF
>TRBV19|TRBJ1-5|NA|TRBD1
TGTGCCAGTAGTGGGCCAAGGGGGCGGTCGAGGAATCAGCCCCAGCATTTT
CASSGPRGRSRNQPQHF
>TRBV7-9|TRBJ1-6|NA|NA
TGTGCCAGCAGCTTGAGCCAGGGTAATTCACCCCTCCACTTT
CASSLSQGNSPLHF
>TRBV3-1/TRBV3-2|TRBJ1-5|few|TRBD1
TGTGCCAGCAGCCAATATACAGGGACAGGGCCCAATCAGCCCCAGCATTTT
CASSQYTGTGPNQPQHF
>TRBV2|TRBJ2-7|few|NA
TGTGCCAGCAGAGGGACTTTGGGGGGTTACGAGCAGTACTTC
CASRGTLGGYEQYF
>TRBV11-2|TRBJ2-1|NA|TRBD2
TGTGCCAGCAGCTTAACGACTAGCGGGAGCAATGAGCAGTTCTTC
CASSLTTSGSNEQFF
>TRBV9|TRBJ2-7|NA|TRBD2
TGTGCCAGCAGCGTAGGACGGGAGGGCACCTACGAGCAGTACTTC
CASSVGREGTYEQYF
>TRBV19|TRBJ1-3|NA|NA
TGTGCCAGTACAGGGGCTGGAAACACCATATATTTT
CASTGAGNTIYF
>TRBV28|TRBJ1-3|NA|NA
TGTGCCACCCAGTTGGTCTCTGGAAACACCATATATTTT
CATQLVSGNTIYF
>TRBV7-2|TRBJ2-1|NA|TRBD2
TGTGCCAGCAGCTTGGCGGGAGAATGGAATGAGCAGTTCTTC
CASSLAGEWNEQFF
>TRBV6-5|TRBJ2-3|NA|NA
TGTGCCAGCAGCCGGGAAATCGGACTTACAGATACGCAGTATTTT
CASSREIGLTDTQYF
>TRBV5-1|TRBJ1-2|few|TRBD1
TGCGCCAGCAGCTACGCCACCGACAGGGGGGGCGGCTACACCTTC
CASSYATDRGGGYTF
>TRBV27|TRBJ2-4|NA|NA
TGTGCCAGCAGTTTAGTTGGGTATGGAGGGTATAAAAACATTCAGTACTTC
CASSLVGYGGYKNIQYF
>TRBV6-5|TRBJ1-1|NA|NA
TGTGCCAGCACCCGACTCGCCCGGACTGAAGCTTTCTTT
CASTRLARTEAFF
>TRBV4-3|TRBJ1-1|once|NA
TGCGCCAGCAGCCAAGCCTTCCTAGGGGACACTCCCGCTTTCTTT
CASSQAFLGDTPAFF
>TRBV6-1|TRBJ2-5|NA|TRBD2
TGTGCCAGCAGTGAGGCTAGCGGTGGTGAGACCCAGTACTTC
CASSEASGGETQYF
>TRBV3-1/TRBV3-2|TRBJ1-5|NA|TRBD1
TGTGCCAGCAGCGACCGGGACAGCGACAATCAGCCCCAGCATTTT
CASSDRDSDNQPQHF
>TRBV7-2|TRBJ2-2|NA|TRBD1
TGTGCCAGCAGCTCCAGGGGGCGCGCGGTAATGACCGGGGAGCTGTTTTTT
CASSSRGRAVMTGELFF
>TRBV5-1|TRBJ2-3|NA|TRBD2
TGCGCCAGCAGCTTGGGGGGACTAGCGGGAGGGCAAGATACGCAGTATTTT
CASSLGGLAGGQDTQYF